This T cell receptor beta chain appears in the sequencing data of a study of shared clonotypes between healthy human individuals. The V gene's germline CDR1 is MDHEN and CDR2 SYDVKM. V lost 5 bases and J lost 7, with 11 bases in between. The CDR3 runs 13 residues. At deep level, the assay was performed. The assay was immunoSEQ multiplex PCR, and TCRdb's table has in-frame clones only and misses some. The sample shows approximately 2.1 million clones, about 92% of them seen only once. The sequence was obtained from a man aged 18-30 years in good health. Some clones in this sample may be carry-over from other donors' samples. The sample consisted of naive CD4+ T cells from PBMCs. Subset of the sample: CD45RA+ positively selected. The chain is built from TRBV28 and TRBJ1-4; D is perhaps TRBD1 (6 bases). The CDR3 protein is CASSPGTREKLFF. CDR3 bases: TGTGCCAGCAGTCCCGGGACACGTGAAAAACTGTTTTTT.